This paragraph covers one T cell receptor (beta chain) sequence. This CDR3 is 11 amino acids long. From germline, CDR1 is SQVTM and CDR2 ANQGSEA. Trimming pared 4 bases from V and 5 bases from J, leaving 9 bases between. This sample stems from a study of blood T cell repertoires in COVID-19. For the study at large: There were acute and convalescent COVID-19 samples, and they came from the United States, Italy and Spain. PBMCs, B-cell-depleted T cells, or T cells provided the cDNA or gDNA that made up the material.

Authors' processing steps: Reference gene primer amplification gave estimated nucleated cell counts. This table comes from immunoSEQ multiplex PCR, and its TCRdb copy is limited to in-frame clones, with some not included. The V and J calls and clone size were taken over from that table, and D and trimming were inferred from the DNA. Of around 140,000 clones in the sample, around 84% were seen once. Sequenced material: peripheral blood. This chain uses TRBV29-1 with TRBJ2-7; D gene unclear. The sequence was obtained from a woman older than 75 with acute or convalescent COVID-19. The CDR3, as DNA: TGCAGCGTTGGCACTGAGGACGAGCAGTACTTC. It translates to CSVGTEDEQYF.